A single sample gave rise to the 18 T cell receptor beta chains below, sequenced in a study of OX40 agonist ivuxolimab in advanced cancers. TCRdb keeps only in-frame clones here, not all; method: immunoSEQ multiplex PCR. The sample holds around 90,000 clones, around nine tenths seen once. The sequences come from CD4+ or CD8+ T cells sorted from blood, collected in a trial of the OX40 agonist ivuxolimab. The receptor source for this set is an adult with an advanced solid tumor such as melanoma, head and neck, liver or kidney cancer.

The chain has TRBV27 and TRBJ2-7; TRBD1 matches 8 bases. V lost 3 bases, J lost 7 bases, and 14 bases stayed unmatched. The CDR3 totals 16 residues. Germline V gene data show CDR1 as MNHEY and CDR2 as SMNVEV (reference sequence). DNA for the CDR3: TGTGCCAGCAGTTTTAGGTCTTGGCAGGGGGCGGGAGAGCAGTACTTC. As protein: CASSFRSWQGAGEQYF.

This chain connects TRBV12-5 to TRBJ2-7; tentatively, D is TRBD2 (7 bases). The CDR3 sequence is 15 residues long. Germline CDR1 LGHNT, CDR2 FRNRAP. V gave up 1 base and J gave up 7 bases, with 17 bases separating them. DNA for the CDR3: TGTGCTAGTGGTTTGGGTACCGGGGGGCCGACGGAGCAGTACTTC. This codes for CASGLGTGGPTEQYF.

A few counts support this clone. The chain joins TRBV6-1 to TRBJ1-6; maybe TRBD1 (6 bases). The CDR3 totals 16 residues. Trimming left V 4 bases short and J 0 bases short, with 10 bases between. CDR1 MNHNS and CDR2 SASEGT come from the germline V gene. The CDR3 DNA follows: TGTGCCAGCAGTGCCCAGGGGAGCTCCTATAATTCACCCCTCCACTTT. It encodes CASSAQGSSYNSPLHF.

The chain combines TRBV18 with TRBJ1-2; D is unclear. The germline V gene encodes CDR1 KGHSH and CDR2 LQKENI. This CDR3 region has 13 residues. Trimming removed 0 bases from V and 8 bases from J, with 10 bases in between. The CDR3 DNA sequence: TGTGCCAGCTCACCACCTGGGTTGTGGGGCTACACCTTC. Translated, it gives CASSPPGLWGYTF.

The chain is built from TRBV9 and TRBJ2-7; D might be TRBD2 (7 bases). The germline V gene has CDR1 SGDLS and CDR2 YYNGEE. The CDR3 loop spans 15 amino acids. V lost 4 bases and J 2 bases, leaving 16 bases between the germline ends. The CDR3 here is CASSSGGGAPYEQYF. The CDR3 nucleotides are TGTGCCAGCAGCTCGGGGGGCGGGGCCCCCTACGAGCAGTACTTC.

The chain's CDR3 is CASSRQLAYEQYF. CDR3 coding DNA: TGCGCCAGCAGCCGCCAGCTAGCCTACGAGCAGTACTTC. This chain joins TRBV4-3 and TRBJ2-7, with unresolved D. Per the germline V gene, CDR1 is LGHNA and CDR2 is YSLEER. Trimming cost V 4 bases and J 2 bases, with 9 bases left between them. CDR3 length: 13 amino acids.

The CDR3 sequence: CASKVGQGSTEAFF. The CDR3 region has the DNA TGTGCCAGCAAGGTAGGGCAGGGGAGCACTGAAGCTTTCTTT. This chain links TRBV6-5 with TRBJ1-1, with a weak D call TRBD1 (6 bases). The CDR3 sequence is 14 residues long. Germline CDR1 and CDR2: MNHEY and SVGAGI. Trimming took 7 bases from V and 4 from J, leaving 16 bases between them.

CDR3 sequence: CASSQYRGAGNTIYF. For the CDR3, the DNA is TGTGCCAGCAGCCAGTACAGGGGAGCTGGAAACACCATATATTTT. The chain links TRBV14 to TRBJ1-3, with 7 bases lining up with TRBD1. Germline values: CDR1 SGHDN, CDR2 FVKESK. With V trimmed by 3 bases and J by 2 bases, 4 bases remained unmatched. The CDR3 consists of 15 residues. The full variable domain, completed using reference TRBV14 and TRBJ1-3, is EAGVTQFPSHSVIEKGQTVTLRCDPISGHDNLYWYRRVMGKEIKFLLHFVKESKQDESGMPNNRFLAERTGGTYSTLKVQPAELEDSGVYFCASSQYRGAGNTIYFGEGSWLTVV.

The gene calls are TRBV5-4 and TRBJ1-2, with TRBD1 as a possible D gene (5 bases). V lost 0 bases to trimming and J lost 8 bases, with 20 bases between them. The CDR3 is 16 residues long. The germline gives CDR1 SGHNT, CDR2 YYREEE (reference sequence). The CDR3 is CASSLDSAAGVLGYTF. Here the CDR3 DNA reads TGTGCCAGCAGCTTGGATTCCGCCGCGGGGGTCCTAGGCTACACCTTC.

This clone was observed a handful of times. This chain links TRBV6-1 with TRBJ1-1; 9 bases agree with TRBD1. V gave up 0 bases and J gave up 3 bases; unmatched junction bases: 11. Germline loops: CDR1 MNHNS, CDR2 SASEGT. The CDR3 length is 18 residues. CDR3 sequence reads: CASSEAAGQGRGDTEAFF. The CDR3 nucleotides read TGTGCCAGCAGTGAAGCTGCCGGACAGGGGAGGGGTGACACTGAAGCTTTCTTT.

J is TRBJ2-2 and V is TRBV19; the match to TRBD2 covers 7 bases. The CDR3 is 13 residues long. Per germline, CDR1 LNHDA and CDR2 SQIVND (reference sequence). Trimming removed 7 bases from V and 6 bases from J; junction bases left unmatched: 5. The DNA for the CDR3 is TGTGCCAGTAACCGGGGGGAGTCCGGGGAGCTGTTTTTT. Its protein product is CASNRGESGELFF. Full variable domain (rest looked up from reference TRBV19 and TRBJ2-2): DGGITQSPKYLFRKEGQNVTLSCEQNLNHDAMYWYRQDPGQGLRLIYYSQIVNDFQKGDIAEGYSVSREKKESFPLTVTSAQKNPTAFYLCASNRGESGELFFGEGSRLTVL.

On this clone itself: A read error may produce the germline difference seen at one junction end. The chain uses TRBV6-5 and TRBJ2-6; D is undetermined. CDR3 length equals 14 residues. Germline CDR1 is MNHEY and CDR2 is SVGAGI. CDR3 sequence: CASRRTASSYEQHF. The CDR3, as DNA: TGTGCCAGCAGACGGACGGCGAGCTCCTACGAGCAGCACTTC.

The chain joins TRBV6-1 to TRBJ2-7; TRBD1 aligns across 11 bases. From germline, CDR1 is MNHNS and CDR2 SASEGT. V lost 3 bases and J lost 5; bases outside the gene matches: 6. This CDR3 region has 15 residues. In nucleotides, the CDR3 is TGTGCCAGCAGTGACCGGGACAGGGGGATCCACGAGCAGTACTTC. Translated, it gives CASSDRDRGIHEQYF.

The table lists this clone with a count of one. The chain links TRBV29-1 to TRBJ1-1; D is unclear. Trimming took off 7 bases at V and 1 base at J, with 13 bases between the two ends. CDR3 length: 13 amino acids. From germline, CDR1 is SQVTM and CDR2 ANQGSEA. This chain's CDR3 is CSAESDTNTEAFF. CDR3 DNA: TGCAGCGCCGAGAGTGACACGAACACTGAAGCTTTCTTT.

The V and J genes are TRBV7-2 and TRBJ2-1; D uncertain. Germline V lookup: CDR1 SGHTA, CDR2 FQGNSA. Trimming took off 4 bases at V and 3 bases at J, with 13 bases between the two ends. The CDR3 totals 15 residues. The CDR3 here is CASSSWSSDYNEQFF. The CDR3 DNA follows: TGTGCCAGCAGCTCCTGGAGTTCCGACTACAATGAGCAGTTCTTC.

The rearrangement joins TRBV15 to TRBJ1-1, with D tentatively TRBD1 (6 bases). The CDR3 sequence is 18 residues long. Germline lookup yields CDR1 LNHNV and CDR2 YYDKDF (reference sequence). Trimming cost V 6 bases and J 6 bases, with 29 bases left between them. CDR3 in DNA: TGTGCCACCAGGCGTGCCCTCGGGGGGCTAGGGAGGCTCGCTGAAGCTTTCTTT. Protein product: CATRRALGGLGRLAEAFF.

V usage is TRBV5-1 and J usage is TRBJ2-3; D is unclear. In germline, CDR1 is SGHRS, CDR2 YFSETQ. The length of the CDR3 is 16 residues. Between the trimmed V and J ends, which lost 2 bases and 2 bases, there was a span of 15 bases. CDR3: CASSLATSKTTDTQYF. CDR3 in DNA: TGCGCCAGCAGCTTAGCGACATCCAAAACCACAGATACGCAGTATTTT.

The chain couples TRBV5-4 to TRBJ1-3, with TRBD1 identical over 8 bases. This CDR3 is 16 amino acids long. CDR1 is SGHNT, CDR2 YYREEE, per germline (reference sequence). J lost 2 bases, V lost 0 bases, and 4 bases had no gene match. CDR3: CASSLARTGTGNTIYF. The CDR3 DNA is TGTGCCAGCAGCTTGGCCAGGACAGGGACTGGAAACACCATATATTTT.